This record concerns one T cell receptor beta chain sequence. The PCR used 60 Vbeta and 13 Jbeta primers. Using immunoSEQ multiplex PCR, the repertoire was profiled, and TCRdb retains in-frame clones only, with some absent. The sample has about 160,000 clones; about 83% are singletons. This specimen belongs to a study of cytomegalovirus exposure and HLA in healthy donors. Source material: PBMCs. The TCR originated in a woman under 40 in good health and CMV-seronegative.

The CDR3 loop reads CASSGQGEKYF. DNA for the CDR3: TGCGCCAGCAGCGGACAGGGGGAGAAGTACTTC. The chain couples TRBV5-1 to TRBJ2-7; TRBD1 aligns across 10 bases. The CDR3 is 11 residues long. Germline V gene data show CDR1 as SGHRS and CDR2 as YFSETQ. V dropped 4 bases and J dropped 11; count of bases not matched to a gene: 3.